The 30 T cell receptor beta chains in this list originate from one sample, sequenced in a study of shared clonotypes between healthy human individuals. TCRdb's copy holds only in-frame clones and misses some; the assay was immunoSEQ multiplex PCR. Seen here are about 2.4 million clones, approximately 93% observed once, and the top ten hold roughly 0.36%. Sequencing was carried out using naive CD4+ T cells from PBMCs. Subset meaning: CD45RA+ positively selected. The receptors come from a man aged 18 to 29 in good health. Some clones in this sample may be carry-over from other donors' samples.

The V and J genes are TRBV6-1 and TRBJ2-1, with TRBD1 identical over 8 bases. V lost 4 bases and J lost 7; bases outside the gene matches: 15. The CDR3 contains 17 residues. CDR1 MNHNS and CDR2 SASEGT come from the germline V gene. The CDR3 here is CASSGSRQGMTGNEQFF. In nucleotides, the CDR3 is TGTGCCAGCAGTGGCTCCAGACAGGGGATGACAGGAAATGAGCAGTTCTTC.

This clone has a single count. The rearrangement links TRBV6-5 to TRBJ1-6, with D perhaps TRBD1 (5 bases). The CDR3 runs to 15 residues. V was pared by 0 bases and J by 10 bases, with 13 bases between. Per germline, CDR1 MNHEY and CDR2 SVGAGI. CDR3 sequence: CASSYSERGRSPLHF. The CDR3 DNA reads TGTGCCAGCAGTTACTCGGAGAGGGGTAGGTCACCCCTCCACTTT.

The chain uses TRBV28 and TRBJ1-2; 8 bases line up with TRBD1. The CDR3 runs 13 residues. The germline CDR1 and CDR2 sequences are MDHEN and SYDVKM. The trim removed 6 bases at V and 3 bases at J, leaving 3 bases unmatched. The CDR3 nucleotides read TGTGCCAGCAGACAGACAGGGGACTATGGCTACACCTTC. It translates to CASRQTGDYGYTF.

This clone was seen just once. CDR3 loop: CASSRQGNQPQHF. In nucleotides, the CDR3 is TGTGCCAGCAGCCGACAGGGCAATCAGCCCCAGCATTTT. This chain joins TRBV7-9 and TRBJ1-5; weak D call: TRBD1 (6 bases). The germline gives CDR1 SEHNR, CDR2 FQNEAQ (reference sequence). Trimming cost V 5 bases and J 2 bases, with 7 bases left between them. The CDR3 has 13 residues.

The rearrangement joins TRBV6-5 to TRBJ2-1; unclear D gene. CDR1 and CDR2 (germline): MNHEY, SVGAGI. Trimming pared 5 bases from V and 5 bases from J, leaving 13 bases between. CDR3 length: 14 residues. CDR3 in DNA: TGTGCCAGCAGTAGAGGATCATTAAACAATGAGCAGTTCTTC. Protein sequence: CASSRGSLNNEQFF.

V and J are TRBV7-8 and TRBJ2-3, with 8 bases matching TRBD2. Per the germline V gene, CDR1 is SGHVS and CDR2 is FQNEAQ. The V gene end was trimmed by 5 bases and the J gene end by 2 bases; junction bases not matched to a gene: 12. The CDR3 has 17 residues. In DNA form, the CDR3 reads TGTGCCAGCAGCCTAGGTTTCACTAGCGGACTCACAGATACGCAGTATTTT. This sequence encodes CASSLGFTSGLTDTQYF. The complete variable domain, with remaining parts taken from reference TRBV7-8 and TRBJ2-3, reads GAGVSQSPRYKVAKRGQDVALRCDPISGHVSLFWYQQALGQGPEFLTYFQNEAQLDKSGLPSDRFFAERPEGSVSTLKIQRTQQEDSAVYLCASSLGFTSGLTDTQYFGPGTRLTVL.

V gene TRBV27 combines with J gene TRBJ1-1, with D maybe TRBD1 (5 bases). CDR1 MNHEY and CDR2 SMNVEV come from the germline V gene (reference sequence). The CDR3 totals 14 residues. V was trimmed by 3 bases and J by 11 bases, leaving 19 bases between them. The CDR3 region has the DNA TGTGCCAGCAGTTTGGGGACTTCGAGAACTCCGGCTTTCTTT. It encodes CASSLGTSRTPAFF.

This clone has just one count. The genes are TRBV2 and TRBJ1-3, with a weak D call TRBD1 (5 bases). Germline V gene data show CDR1 as SNHLY and CDR2 as FYNNEI. V lost 7 bases and J lost 8, with 21 bases in between. This CDR3 has 15 amino acids. CDR3 sequence reads: CASIARSGGGDTIYF. The CDR3 bases are TGTGCCAGCATTGCCCGGTCCGGGGGAGGAGACACCATATATTTT.

The chain couples TRBV28 to TRBJ2-4; 11 nucleotides align to TRBD1. After removal of 4 bases from V and 6 bases from J, the junction contained 11 bases not matched to a gene. The germline V gene encodes CDR1 MDHEN and CDR2 SYDVKM. The CDR3 covers 17 residues. CDR3 region: CASSSNTGQGASNIQYF. CDR3 coding DNA: TGTGCCAGCAGTTCAAACACCGGACAGGGGGCGTCAAACATTCAGTACTTC.

This chain links TRBV19 with TRBJ2-2; D tentatively fits TRBD1 or TRBD2 (7 bases each). The CDR3 is 16 residues long. Germline CDR1 and CDR2: LNHDA and SQIVND (reference sequence). The germline V and J ends were trimmed by 5 bases and 6 bases, with 19 bases remaining between them. CDR3 sequence (DNA): TGTGCCAGTAGTCCCCAGCCAGGGGGGGAGGCCGGGGAGCTGTTTTTT. Translated, it gives CASSPQPGGEAGELFF.

The V call is TRBV12-5, the J call TRBJ2-5; 7 bases line up with TRBD1. Germline assignment: CDR1 LGHNT and CDR2 FRNRAP. The CDR3 has 14 amino acids. The ends lost 5 bases at V and 4 bases at J; junction bases unmatched: 7. CDR3 in amino acids: CASGHGQVGETQYF. CDR3 DNA sequence: TGTGCTAGTGGTCACGGACAGGTAGGAGAGACCCAGTACTTC.

V and J are TRBV28 and TRBJ1-1, with D possibly matching TRBD1 (5 bases). With 4 bases removed from V and 0 bases from J, the gap between germline ends came to 9 bases. The CDR3 is 14 residues long. Germline loops: CDR1 MDHEN, CDR2 SYDVKM. CDR3 in amino acids: CASSYRTMNTEAFF. In nucleotides, the CDR3 is TGTGCCAGCAGTTACAGGACGATGAACACTGAAGCTTTCTTT.

The chain is built from TRBV5-4 and TRBJ2-3; 7 bases match TRBD2. V shed 0 bases, J shed 6 bases, and the junction held 7 bases outside the gene matches. Per the germline V gene, CDR1 is SGHNT and CDR2 is YYREEE (reference sequence). CDR3 length: 15 amino acids. CDR3 protein: CASSLVGGAGDTQYF. In DNA form, the CDR3 reads TGTGCCAGCAGCTTGGTGGGCGGAGCGGGGGATACGCAGTATTTT.

The rearrangement uses TRBV7-9 and TRBJ2-7; D is tentatively TRBD1 or TRBD2 (5 bases each). The CDR3 sequence is 17 residues long. V lost 5 bases to trimming and J lost 1 base, with 21 bases between them. CDR1 is SEHNR, CDR2 FQNEAQ, per germline (reference sequence). The CDR3 bases are TGTGCCAGCAGCCCGACTAAACCGGGACCGGGATCCTACGAGCAGTACTTC. It yields the protein CASSPTKPGPGSYEQYF.

The CDR3 coding sequence is TGTGCCAGCAGTTTAGGTACTAGCGGGGGACAAGAGACCCAGTACTTC. It is translated as CASSLGTSGGQETQYF. The chain recombines TRBV27 with TRBJ2-5; 11 nucleotides agree with TRBD2. This CDR3 contains 16 residues. Trimming took 2 bases from V and 2 from J; bases not matched to a gene: 4. From germline, CDR1 is MNHEY and CDR2 SMNVEV (reference sequence).

The chain couples TRBV4-1 to TRBJ2-1; either TRBD1 or TRBD2 may fit D (5 bases each). Germline V CDR1 and CDR2: MGHRA, YSYEKL. V was cut by 11 bases and J by 8 bases, with 22 bases left in between. This CDR3 contains 14 residues. CDR3 sequence: CASGTLTSGDEQFF. CDR3 sequence (DNA): TGCGCCTCAGGGACCCTGACGTCAGGCGATGAGCAGTTCTTC.

The chain employs TRBV28 and TRBJ2-1, with D possibly being TRBD1 (5 bases). CDR1 is MDHEN, CDR2 SYDVKM, per germline. V was clipped by 7 bases and J by 5 bases, with 9 bases between them. This CDR3 has 12 amino acids. DNA for the CDR3: TGTGCCAGCAAGGACACTAACAATGAGCAGTTCTTC. Translation gives CASKDTNNEQFF.

This clone came up a few times. The chain combines TRBV29-1 with TRBJ1-1; TRBD1 matches at 7 bases. The germline V gene encodes CDR1 SQVTM and CDR2 ANQGSEA. The CDR3 consists of 16 residues. Trimming at V came to 4 bases and at J to 5 bases, leaving 16 bases not matched to a gene. The CDR3 region is CSVGPRHRGVGTEAFF. The DNA of the CDR3 is TGCAGCGTTGGGCCTCGGCACAGGGGAGTAGGGACTGAAGCTTTCTTT.

As DNA, the CDR3 is TGTGCCAGCAGCTTGGGTGTGTCACAGGGGGCCTACGAGCAGTACTTC. It translates to CASSLGVSQGAYEQYF. This chain connects TRBV5-4 to TRBJ2-7; 8 nucleotides agree with TRBD1. Trimming removed 0 bases from V and 2 bases from J; junction bases left unmatched: 7. Germline V gene sequence: CDR1 SGHNT, CDR2 YYREEE (reference sequence). The CDR3 covers 16 residues.

V usage is TRBV29-1 and J usage is TRBJ1-4; no clear D. CDR1 SQVTM and CDR2 ANQGSEA come from the germline V gene. The CDR3 is made up of 12 amino acids. The germline V and J ends were trimmed by 6 bases and 4 bases, with 9 bases remaining between them. The CDR3 nucleotides are TGCAGCGTCCTGGACGGTAATGAAAAACTGTTTTTT. It translates to CSVLDGNEKLFF. The whole variable domain, remainder taken from reference TRBV29-1 and TRBJ1-4, is SAVISQKPSRDICQRGTSLTIQCQVDSQVTMMFWYRQQPGQSLTLIATANQGSEATYESGFVIDKFPISRPNLTFSTLTVSNMSPEDSSIYLCSVLDGNEKLFFGSGTQLSVL.

This clone was recorded a few times. This sample also contains other DNA sequences that code for the same CDR3. The chain has TRBV28 and TRBJ2-3; D is unclear. Trimming removed 3 bases at V and 6 bases at J, with 4 bases between. The CDR3 length is 11 residues. From germline, CDR1 is MDHEN and CDR2 SYDVKM. As DNA, the CDR3 is TGTGCCAGCAGTTTCCGGGATACGCAGTATTTT. Amino acids: CASSFRDTQYF. The whole variable domain, remainder taken from reference TRBV28 and TRBJ2-3, is DVKVTQSSRYLVKRTGEKVFLECVQDMDHENMFWYRQDPGLGLRLIYFSYDVKMKEKGDIPEGYSVSREKKERFSLILESASTNQTSMYLCASSFRDTQYFGPGTRLTVL.

The rearrangement uses TRBV10-3 and TRBJ1-2; D may be TRBD1 (6 bases). The CDR3 is 14 residues long. Between the trimmed V and J ends, which lost 4 bases and 5 bases, there was a span of 14 bases. In germline, CDR1 is ENHRY, CDR2 SYGVKD. The CDR3 nucleotides read TGTGCCATCAGTGCCGGGACACCGAATTATGGCTACACCTTC. This translates into CAISAGTPNYGYTF.

This sequence joins TRBV19 and TRBJ1-5, with a possible D match to TRBD1 (6 bases). The length of the CDR3 is 14 residues. CDR1 and CDR2 from the germline V gene are LNHDA and SQIVND (reference sequence). Trimming pared 6 bases from V and 4 bases from J, leaving 13 bases between. The CDR3 protein is CASSPLRGNQPQHF. As DNA, the CDR3 is TGTGCCAGTAGCCCTCTGAGGGGGAATCAGCCCCAGCATTTT.

V usage is TRBV7-6 and J usage is TRBJ1-1; 8 bases are a match to TRBD1. This CDR3 spans 13 amino acids. Losses at the gene ends were 5 bases for V and 8 bases for J; bases not matched to a gene: 7. Germline V gene sequence: CDR1 SGHVS, CDR2 FNYEAQ. The CDR3 here is CASSLDRAEEAFF. The CDR3 region has the DNA TGTGCCAGCAGCCTGGACAGGGCGGAAGAAGCTTTCTTT.

J is TRBJ2-1 and V is TRBV7-6; D is undetermined. CDR1 and CDR2 from the germline V gene are SGHVS and FNYEAQ. Trimming shortened V by 2 bases and J by 8 bases, and 7 bases separated the two germline ends. This CDR3 spans 12 amino acids. CDR3 amino acids: CASSLSGYEQFF. In DNA form, the CDR3 reads TGTGCCAGCAGCTTATCAGGCTATGAGCAGTTCTTC.

This chain uses TRBV4-2 with TRBJ2-5, with D unresolved. CDR1 and CDR2 from the germline V gene are LGHNA and YNFKEQ. The CDR3 loop spans 15 amino acids. V lost 0 bases and J lost 7, with 15 bases in between. The CDR3 DNA sequence: TGTGCCAGCAGCCAAGATCCGGGTCTTTTGGGGACCCAGTACTTC. This translates into CASSQDPGLLGTQYF.

This sequence joins TRBV5-1 and TRBJ1-1, with TRBD1 matching over 7 bases. Trimming took 4 bases from V and 3 from J; bases not matched to a gene: 9. Germline CDR1 and CDR2: SGHRS and YFSETQ. This CDR3 comprises 15 residues. CDR3 in DNA: TGCGCCAGCAGCATACAGGGGCGCAGGGACACTGAAGCTTTCTTT. The encoded protein is CASSIQGRRDTEAFF.

Regarding this clone: Other DNA sequences in this specimen translate into the identical CDR3. The genes are TRBV9 and TRBJ2-3; maybe TRBD2 (6 bases). Germline V gives CDR1 SGDLS, CDR2 YYNGEE. This CDR3 region has 15 residues. V lost 0 bases, J lost 1 base, and 9 bases lay in between. The CDR3 coding sequence is TGTGCCAGCAGCGTAGAGGGACTCCGCACAGATACGCAGTATTTT. Translated: CASSVEGLRTDTQYF.

The V call is TRBV10-1, the J call TRBJ1-5; D remains ambiguous. CDR1 is WNHNN, CDR2 SYGVQD, per germline (reference sequence). The V gene lost 3 bases and the J gene lost 4 bases, with 13 bases spanning the gap. The CDR3 covers 15 residues. The DNA of the CDR3 is TGCGCCAGCAGTGAATCGCAGAGGGTTAATCAGCCCCAGCATTTT. It is translated as CASSESQRVNQPQHF.

The chain employs TRBV5-1 and TRBJ2-5; 12 positions agree with TRBD1. Germline trimming cut 3 bases from V and 5 bases from J; bases unmatched to any gene: 11. Germline CDR1 reads SGHRS; CDR2 reads YFSETQ. This CDR3 region has 17 residues. For the CDR3, the DNA is TGCGCCAGCAGCTCACTTCCCGGGACAGGGGGCCGGGAGACCCAGTACTTC. It yields the protein CASSSLPGTGGRETQYF.